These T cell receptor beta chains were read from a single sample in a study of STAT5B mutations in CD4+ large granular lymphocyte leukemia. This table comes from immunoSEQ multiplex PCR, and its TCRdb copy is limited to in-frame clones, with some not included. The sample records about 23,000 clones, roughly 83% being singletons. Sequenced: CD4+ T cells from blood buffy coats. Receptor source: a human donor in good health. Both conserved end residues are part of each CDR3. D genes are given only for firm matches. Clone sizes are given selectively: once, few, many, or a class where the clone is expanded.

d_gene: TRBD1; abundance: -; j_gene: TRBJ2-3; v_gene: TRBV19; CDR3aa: CATRTGGVGGISTDTQYF; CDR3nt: TGTGCCACCAGGACAGGGGGCGTCGGCGGGATCAGCACAGATACGCAGTATTTT
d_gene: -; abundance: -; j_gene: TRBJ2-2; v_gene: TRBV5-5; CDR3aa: CASSWTLGETGELFF; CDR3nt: TGTGCCAGCAGCTGGACACTAGGTGAAACCGGGGAGCTGTTTTTT
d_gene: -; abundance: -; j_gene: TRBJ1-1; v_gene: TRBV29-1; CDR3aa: CSVELNTEAFF; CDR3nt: TGCAGCGTTGAATTGAACACTGAAGCTTTCTTT
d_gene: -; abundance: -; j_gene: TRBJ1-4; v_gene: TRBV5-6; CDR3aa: CASSFGQPNEKLFF; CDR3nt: TGTGCCAGCAGCTTCGGACAGCCTAATGAAAAACTGTTTTTT
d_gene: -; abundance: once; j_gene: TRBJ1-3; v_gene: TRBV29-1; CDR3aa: CSGQSSGNTIYF; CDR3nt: TGCAGCGGACAGAGCTCTGGAAACACCATATATTTT
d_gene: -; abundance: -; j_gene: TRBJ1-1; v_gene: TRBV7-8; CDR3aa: CASSLDAPNTEAFF; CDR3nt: TGTGCCAGCAGCCTAGACGCACCTAACACTGAAGCTTTCTTT
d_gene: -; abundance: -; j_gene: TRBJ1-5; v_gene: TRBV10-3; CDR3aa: CAISEVGVQPQHF; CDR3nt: TGTGCCATCAGTGAGGTGGGGGTGCAGCCCCAGCATTTT
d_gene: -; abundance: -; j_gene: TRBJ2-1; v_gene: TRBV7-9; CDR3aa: CASSLGSAGGNEQFF; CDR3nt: TGTGCCAGCAGCTTAGGCTCGGCTGGAGGCAATGAGCAGTTCTTC
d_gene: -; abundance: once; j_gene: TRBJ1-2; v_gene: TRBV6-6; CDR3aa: CASSYGSTYGYTF; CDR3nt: TGTGCCAGCAGTTACGGGAGCACCTATGGCTACACCTTC
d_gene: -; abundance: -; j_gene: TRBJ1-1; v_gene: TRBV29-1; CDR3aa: CSVRPRANTEAFF; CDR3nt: TGCAGCGTCAGACCCCGGGCGAACACTGAAGCTTTCTTT
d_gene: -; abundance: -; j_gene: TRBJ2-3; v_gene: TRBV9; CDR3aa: CASSVGSSRGGVGDTQYF; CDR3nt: TGTGCCAGCAGCGTAGGCAGCTCCAGGGGAGGAGTAGGAGATACGCAGTATTTT
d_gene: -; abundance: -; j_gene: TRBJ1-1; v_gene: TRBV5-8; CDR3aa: CASSPPTLMNTEAFF; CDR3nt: TGTGCCAGCAGCCCTCCGACACTCATGAACACTGAAGCTTTCTTT
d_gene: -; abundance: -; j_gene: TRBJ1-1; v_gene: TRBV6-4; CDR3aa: CASARDMNTEAFF; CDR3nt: TGTGCCAGCGCGCGGGACATGAACACTGAAGCTTTCTTT
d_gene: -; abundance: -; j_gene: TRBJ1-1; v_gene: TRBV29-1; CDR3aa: CSSGGVNTEAFF; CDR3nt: TGCAGCTCCGGGGGCGTGAACACTGAAGCTTTCTTT
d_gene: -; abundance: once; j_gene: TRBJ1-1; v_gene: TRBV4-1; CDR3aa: CASSQEGTRGAEAFF; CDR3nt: TGCGCCAGCAGCCAAGAGGGAACAAGGGGAGCTGAAGCTTTCTTT
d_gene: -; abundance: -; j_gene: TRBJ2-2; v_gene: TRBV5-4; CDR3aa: CASSRVGFGQLSGELFF; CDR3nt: TGTGCCAGCAGCCGCGTGGGGTTTGGGCAACTCTCCGGGGAGCTGTTTTTT
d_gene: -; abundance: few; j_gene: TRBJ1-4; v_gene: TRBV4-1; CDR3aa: CASSQATGRKKLFF; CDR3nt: TGCGCCAGCAGCCAGGCTACAGGGAGGAAAAAACTGTTTTTT
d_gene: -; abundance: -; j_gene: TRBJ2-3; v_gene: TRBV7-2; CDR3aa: CASSLRGHLTDTQYF; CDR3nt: TGTGCCAGCAGCTTACGTGGACACCTCACAGATACGCAGTATTTT
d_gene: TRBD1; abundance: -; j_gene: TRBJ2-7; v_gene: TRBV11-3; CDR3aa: CASSQTGTYEQYF; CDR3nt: TGTGCCAGCAGTCAGACAGGGACCTACGAGCAGTACTTC
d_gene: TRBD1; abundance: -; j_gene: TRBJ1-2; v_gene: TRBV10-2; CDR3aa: CASSELRGQAPYGYTF; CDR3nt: TGCGCCAGCAGTGAGCTCCGGGGACAGGCCCCTTATGGCTACACCTTC
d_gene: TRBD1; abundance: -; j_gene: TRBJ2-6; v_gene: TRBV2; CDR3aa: CASSRDRGTGANVLTF; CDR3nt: TGTGCCAGCAGTCGAGACAGGGGGACTGGGGCCAACGTCCTGACTTTC
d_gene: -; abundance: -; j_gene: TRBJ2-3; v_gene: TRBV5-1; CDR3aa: CASSLGISTDTQYF; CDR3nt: TGCGCCAGCAGCTTGGGCATTAGCACAGATACGCAGTATTTT
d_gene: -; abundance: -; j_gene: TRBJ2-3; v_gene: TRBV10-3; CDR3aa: CAISLGPSDTQYF; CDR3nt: TGTGCCATCAGTCTAGGACCCTCAGATACGCAGTATTTT
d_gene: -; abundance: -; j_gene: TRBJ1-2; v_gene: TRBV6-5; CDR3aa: CASSWGGHYGYTF; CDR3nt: TGTGCCAGTAGTTGGGGGGGTCATTATGGCTACACCTTC
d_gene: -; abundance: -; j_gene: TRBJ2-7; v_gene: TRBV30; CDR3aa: CAWSVLVGSYEQYF; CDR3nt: TGTGCCTGGAGTGTACTAGTAGGATCCTACGAGCAGTACTTC
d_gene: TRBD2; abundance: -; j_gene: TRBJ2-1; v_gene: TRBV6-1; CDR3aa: CASSEAGTSRNEQFF; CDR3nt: TGTGCCAGCAGTGAAGCGGGGACTAGCCGCAATGAGCAGTTCTTC
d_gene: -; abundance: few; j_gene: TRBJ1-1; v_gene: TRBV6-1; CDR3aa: CATTMNTEAFF; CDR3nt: TGTGCCACCACCATGAACACTGAAGCTTTCTTT